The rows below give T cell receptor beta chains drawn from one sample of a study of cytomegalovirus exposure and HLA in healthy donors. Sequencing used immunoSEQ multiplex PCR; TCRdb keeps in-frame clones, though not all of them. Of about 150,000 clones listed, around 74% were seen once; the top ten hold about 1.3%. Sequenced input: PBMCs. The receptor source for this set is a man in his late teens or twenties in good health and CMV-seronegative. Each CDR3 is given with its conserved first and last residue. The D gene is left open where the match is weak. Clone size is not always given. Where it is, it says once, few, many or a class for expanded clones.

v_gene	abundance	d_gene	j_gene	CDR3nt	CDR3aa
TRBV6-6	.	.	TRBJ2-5	TGTGCCAGCAGTTACGGGCGGGACGGTAAGACCCAGTACTTC	CASSYGRDGKTQYF
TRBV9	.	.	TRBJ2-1	TGTGCCAGCAGCGCACCCGGGGTGGAAGGTTACAATGAGCAGTTCTTC	CASSAPGVEGYNEQFF
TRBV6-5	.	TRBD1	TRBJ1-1	TGTGCCAGCAGTTACGCCGGACAGGGCACTGAAGCTTTCTTT	CASSYAGQGTEAFF
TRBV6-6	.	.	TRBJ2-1	TGTGCCAGCACTAGGGGCTGGGCCGACAATGAGCAGTTCTTC	CASTRGWADNEQFF
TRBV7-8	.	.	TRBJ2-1	TGTGCCAGCAGCTTAGCGCCCGAGAGCTCCTACAATGAGCAGTTCTTC	CASSLAPESSYNEQFF
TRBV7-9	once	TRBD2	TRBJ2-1	TGTGCCAGCAGCTACCTAGCGGGACCTACCAATGAGCAGTTCTTC	CASSYLAGPTNEQFF
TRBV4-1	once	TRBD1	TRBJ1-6	TGCGCCAGCAGCCGGGGACAGGCCGAGCATTCACCCCTCCACTTT	CASSRGQAEHSPLHF
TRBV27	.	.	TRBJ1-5	TGTGCCAGCAGTTTACCAGGGCAGAACAATCAGCCCCAGCATTTT	CASSLPGQNNQPQHF
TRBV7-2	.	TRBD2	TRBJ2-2	TGTGCCAGCAGCCGACTAGCGGGAGCCACCGGGGAGCTGTTTTTT	CASSRLAGATGELFF
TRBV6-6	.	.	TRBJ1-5	TGTGCCAGCAGTTACGGTGGCGCGGGTCAGCCCCAGCATTTT	CASSYGGAGQPQHF
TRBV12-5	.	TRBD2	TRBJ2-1	TGTGCTAGTGGTTTTTCTAGCGGGAGTGTCCCCTACAATGAGCAGTTCTTC	CASGFSSGSVPYNEQFF
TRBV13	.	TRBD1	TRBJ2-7	TGTGCCAGCAGCCCAGGGACAGGGTCTTTCTCCGAGCAGTACTTC	CASSPGTGSFSEQYF
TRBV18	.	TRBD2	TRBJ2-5	TGTGCCAGCTCACCACCGCTAGCGGTAGAAGAGACCCAGTACTTC	CASSPPLAVEETQYF
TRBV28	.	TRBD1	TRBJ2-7	TGTGCCAGCAGTTCGGGACAGGCGATCTCCTACGAGCAGTACTTC	CASSSGQAISYEQYF
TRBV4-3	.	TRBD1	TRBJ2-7	TGCGCCAGCAGCCACGTGCCCGGACAGGGGCGCGACGAGCAGTACTTC	CASSHVPGQGRDEQYF
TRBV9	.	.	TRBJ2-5	TGTGCCAGCAGCGTAGAGTCCAGCCAAGAGACCCAGTACTTC	CASSVESSQETQYF
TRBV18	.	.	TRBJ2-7	TGTGCCAGCTCCCCAGGGTTCCGGGTCCGCGAGCAGTACTTC	CASSPGFRVREQYF
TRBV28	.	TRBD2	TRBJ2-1	TGTGCCAGCAGTTTTTTAGCGGGAGAATTCTTC	CASSFLAGEFF
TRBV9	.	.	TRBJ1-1	TGTGCCAGCAGCCCAACAGGGCCGGATACTGGGGCTTTCTTT	CASSPTGPDTGAFF
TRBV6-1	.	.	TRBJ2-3	TGTGCCAGCAGTGAAGCAGCGTACTCTAGCACAGATACGCAGTATTTT	CASSEAAYSSTDTQYF
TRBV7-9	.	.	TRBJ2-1	TGTGCCAGCAGCTCCGGTGAGCCGATGCAGTTCTTC	CASSSGEPMQFF
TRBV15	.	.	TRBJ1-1	TGTGCCACCAGCAGAGGCGGTGAGAACACTGAAGCTTTCTTT	CATSRGGENTEAFF
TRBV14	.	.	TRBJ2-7	TGTGCCAGCAGTCCCCCCTTCCGCGGCAACTCGGATGAGCAGTACTTC	CASSPPFRGNSDEQYF
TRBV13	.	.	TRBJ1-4	TGTGCCAGCAGCTTACGGTTGAATGAAAAACTGTTTTTT	CASSLRLNEKLFF
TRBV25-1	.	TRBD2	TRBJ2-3	TGTGCCAGCAGTGACCGACTAGCGGGAGGGCCAGATACGCAGTATTTT	CASSDRLAGGPDTQYF